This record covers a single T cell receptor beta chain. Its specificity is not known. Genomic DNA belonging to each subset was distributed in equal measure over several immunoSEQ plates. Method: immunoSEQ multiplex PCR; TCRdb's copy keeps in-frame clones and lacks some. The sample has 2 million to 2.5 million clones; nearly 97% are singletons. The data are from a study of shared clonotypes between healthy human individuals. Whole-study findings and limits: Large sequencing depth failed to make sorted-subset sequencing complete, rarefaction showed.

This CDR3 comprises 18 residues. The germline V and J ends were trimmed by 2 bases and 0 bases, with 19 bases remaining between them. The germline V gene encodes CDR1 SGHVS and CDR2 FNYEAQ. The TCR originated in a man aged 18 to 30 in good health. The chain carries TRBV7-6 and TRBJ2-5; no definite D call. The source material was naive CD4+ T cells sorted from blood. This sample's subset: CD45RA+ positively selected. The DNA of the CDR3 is TGTGCCAGCAGCTTATTTTCTCCAAGTTCTTCTTACCAAGAGACCCAGTACTTC. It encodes CASSLFSPSSSYQETQYF.